This TCR beta chain was recorded in a study of cytomegalovirus exposure and HLA in healthy donors. Study results and limitations: The authors enumerated over 150 TCR beta chains as linked to cytomegalovirus.

Primers included in the PCR were 60 Vbeta and 13 Jbeta primers. Only in-frame clones appear in the TCRdb table, and some are missing; sequencing was by immunoSEQ multiplex PCR. The sample has about 130,000 clones. A remark on this clone: Antigen specificity is unknown. Its ends do not fully match the called genes, so a read error is possible.

This CDR3 contains 14 residues. Germline V CDR1 and CDR2: SGDLS, YYNGEE. V and J are TRBV9 and TRBJ2-7, with D uncertain. The origin of this receptor is a man aged 40-49 years in good health and CMV-seronegative. Sequencing was performed on PBMCs. For the CDR3, the DNA is TGTGCCAGCAGCAGTGGAACGGGTTCCTACGAGCAGTGCTTC. Amino acid sequence: CASSSGTGSYEQCF.